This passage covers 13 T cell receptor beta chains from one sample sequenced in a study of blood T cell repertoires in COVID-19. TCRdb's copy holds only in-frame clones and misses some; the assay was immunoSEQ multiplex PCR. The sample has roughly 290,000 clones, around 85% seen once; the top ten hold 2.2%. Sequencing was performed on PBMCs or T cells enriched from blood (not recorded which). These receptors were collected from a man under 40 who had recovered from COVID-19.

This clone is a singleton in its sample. The CDR3 protein is CASSPTDRDYGYTF. For the CDR3, the DNA is TGTGCCAGCAGCCCAACCGACAGGGACTATGGCTACACCTTC. This chain links TRBV5-6 with TRBJ1-2; the match to TRBD1 covers 7 bases. V shed 4 bases, J shed 3 bases, and the junction held 6 bases outside the gene matches. Per germline, CDR1 SGHDT and CDR2 YYEEEE. The CDR3 has 14 amino acids.

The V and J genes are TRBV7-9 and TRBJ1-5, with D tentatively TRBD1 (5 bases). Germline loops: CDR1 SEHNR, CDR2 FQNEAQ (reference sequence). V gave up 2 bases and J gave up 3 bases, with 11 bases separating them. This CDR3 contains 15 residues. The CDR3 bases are TGTGCCAGCAGCTTATTTACAGGCGACAATCAGCCCCAGCATTTT. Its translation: CASSLFTGDNQPQHF.

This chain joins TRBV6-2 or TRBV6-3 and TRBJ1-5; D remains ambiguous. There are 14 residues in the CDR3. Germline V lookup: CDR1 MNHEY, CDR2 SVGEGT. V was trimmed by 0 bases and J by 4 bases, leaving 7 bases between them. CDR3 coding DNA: TGTGCCAGCAGTTACTCGGGAGGGAATCAGCCCCAGCATTTT. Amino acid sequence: CASSYSGGNQPQHF.

The CDR3 spells CASAKSGGGTDTQYF. CDR3 DNA sequence: TGTGCCAGTGCGAAAAGTGGGGGGGGCACAGATACGCAGTATTTT. V usage is TRBV25-1 and J usage is TRBJ2-3; 7 bases agree with TRBD2. Germline trimming cut 9 bases from V and 1 base from J; bases unmatched to any gene: 10. There are 15 residues in the CDR3. CDR1 is MGHDK and CDR2 is SYGVNS in the germline V gene.

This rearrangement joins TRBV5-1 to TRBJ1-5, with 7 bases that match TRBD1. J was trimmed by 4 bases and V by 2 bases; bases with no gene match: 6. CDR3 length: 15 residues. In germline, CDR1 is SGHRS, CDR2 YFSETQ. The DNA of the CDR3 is TGCGCCAGCAGCTTCGGGACAGAGCCTAATCAGCCCCAGCATTTT. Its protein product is CASSFGTEPNQPQHF.

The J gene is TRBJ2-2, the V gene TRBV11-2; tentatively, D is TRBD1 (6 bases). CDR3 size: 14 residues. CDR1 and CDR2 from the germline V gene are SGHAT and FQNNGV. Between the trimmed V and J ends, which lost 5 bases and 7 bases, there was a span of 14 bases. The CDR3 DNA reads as TGTGCCAGCAGCCCTAATCAGGGGAACGGGGAGCTGTTTTTT. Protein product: CASSPNQGNGELFF. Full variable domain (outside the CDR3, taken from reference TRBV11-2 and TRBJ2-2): EAGVAQSPRYKIIEKRQSVAFWCNPISGHATLYWYQQILGQGPKLLIQFQNNGVVDDSQLPKDRFSAERLKGVDSTLKIQPAKLEDSAVYLCASSPNQGNGELFFGEGSRLTVL.

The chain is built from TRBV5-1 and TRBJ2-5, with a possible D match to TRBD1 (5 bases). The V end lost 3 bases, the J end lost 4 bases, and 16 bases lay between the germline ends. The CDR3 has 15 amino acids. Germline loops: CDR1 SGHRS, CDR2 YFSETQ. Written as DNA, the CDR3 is TGCGCCAGCAGCTCTTACCAGGGTATCCTAGAGACCCAGTACTTC. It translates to CASSSYQGILETQYF.

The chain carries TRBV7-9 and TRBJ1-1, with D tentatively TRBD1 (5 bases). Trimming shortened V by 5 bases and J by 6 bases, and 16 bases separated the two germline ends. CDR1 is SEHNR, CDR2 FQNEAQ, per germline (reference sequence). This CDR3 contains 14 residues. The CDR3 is CASSNIENRSEAFF. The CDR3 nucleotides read TGTGCCAGCAGCAACATAGAAAACAGGTCTGAAGCTTTCTTT.

CDR3 coding DNA: TGTGCCAGCTCACCAATCCAGGGGGCAGGGGTGCCCTACGAGCAGTACTTC. Translating it yields CASSPIQGAGVPYEQYF. The rearrangement joins TRBV18 to TRBJ2-7; TRBD1 aligns across 8 bases. The germline CDR1 and CDR2 sequences are KGHSH and LQKENI. Trimming cost V 2 bases and J 2 bases; bases outside gene matches: 11. The CDR3 is 17 residues long.

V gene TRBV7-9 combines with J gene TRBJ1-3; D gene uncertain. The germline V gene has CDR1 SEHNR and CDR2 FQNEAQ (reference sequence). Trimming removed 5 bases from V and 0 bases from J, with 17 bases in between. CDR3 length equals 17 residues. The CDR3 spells CASSARNPGGSGNTIYF. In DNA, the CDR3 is TGTGCCAGCAGCGCGAGAAATCCAGGTGGCTCTGGAAACACCATATATTTT.

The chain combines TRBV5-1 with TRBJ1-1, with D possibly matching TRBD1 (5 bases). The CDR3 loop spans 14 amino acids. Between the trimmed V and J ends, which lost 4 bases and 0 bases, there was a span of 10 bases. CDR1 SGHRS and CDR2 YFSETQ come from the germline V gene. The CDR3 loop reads CASSAGHLNTEAFF. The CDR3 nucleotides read TGCGCCAGCAGCGCAGGACACCTGAACACTGAAGCTTTCTTT.

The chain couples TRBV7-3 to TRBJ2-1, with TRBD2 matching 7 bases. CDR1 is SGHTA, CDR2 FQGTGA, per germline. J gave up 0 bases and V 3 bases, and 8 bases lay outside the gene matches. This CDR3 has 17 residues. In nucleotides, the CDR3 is TGTGCCAGCAGCTTCCCCCAAGCGGGGTCCTCCTACAATGAGCAGTTCTTC. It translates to CASSFPQAGSSYNEQFF.

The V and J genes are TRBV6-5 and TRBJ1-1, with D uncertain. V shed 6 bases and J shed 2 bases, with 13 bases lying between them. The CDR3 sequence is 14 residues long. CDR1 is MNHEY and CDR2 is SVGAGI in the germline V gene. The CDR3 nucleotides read TGTGCCAGCAGGCATAGTAACAGAAACACTGAAGCTTTCTTT. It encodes CASRHSNRNTEAFF.